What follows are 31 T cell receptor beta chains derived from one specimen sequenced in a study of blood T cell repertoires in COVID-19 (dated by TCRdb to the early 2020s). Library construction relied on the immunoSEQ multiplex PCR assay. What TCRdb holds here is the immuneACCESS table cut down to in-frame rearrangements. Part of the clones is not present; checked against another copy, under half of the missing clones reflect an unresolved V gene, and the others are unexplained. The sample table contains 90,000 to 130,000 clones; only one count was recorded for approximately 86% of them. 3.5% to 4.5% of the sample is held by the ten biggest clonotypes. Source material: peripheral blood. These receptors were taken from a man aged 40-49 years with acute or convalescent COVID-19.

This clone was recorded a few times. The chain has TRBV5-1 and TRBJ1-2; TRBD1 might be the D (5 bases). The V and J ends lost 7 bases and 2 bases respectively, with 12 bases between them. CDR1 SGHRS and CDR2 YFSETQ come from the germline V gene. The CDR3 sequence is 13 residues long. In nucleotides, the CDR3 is TGCGCCAGCTCCAGGGAGGGGAACTATGGCTACACCTTC. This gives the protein CASSREGNYGYTF.

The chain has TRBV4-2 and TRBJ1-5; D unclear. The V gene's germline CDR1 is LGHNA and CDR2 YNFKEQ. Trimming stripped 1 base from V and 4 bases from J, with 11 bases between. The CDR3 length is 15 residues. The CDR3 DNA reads TGTGCCAGCAGCCAAGGAACAGAGGGTAATCAGCCCCAGCATTTT. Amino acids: CASSQGTEGNQPQHF.

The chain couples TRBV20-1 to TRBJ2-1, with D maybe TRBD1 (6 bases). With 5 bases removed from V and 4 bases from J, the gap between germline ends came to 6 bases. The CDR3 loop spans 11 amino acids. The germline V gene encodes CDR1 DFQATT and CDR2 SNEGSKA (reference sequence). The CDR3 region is CSAGQYNEQFF. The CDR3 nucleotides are TGCAGTGCTGGACAGTACAATGAGCAGTTCTTC.

The CDR3 DNA follows: TGTGCCAGTAGCGGGACAGTCCCCACCGGGGAGCTGTTTTTT. Translated: CASSGTVPTGELFF. This sequence joins TRBV19 and TRBJ2-2; 7 bases align to TRBD1. V gave up 6 bases and J gave up 4 bases; unmatched junction bases: 5. Per germline, CDR1 LNHDA and CDR2 SQIVND (reference sequence). The CDR3 spans 14 residues.

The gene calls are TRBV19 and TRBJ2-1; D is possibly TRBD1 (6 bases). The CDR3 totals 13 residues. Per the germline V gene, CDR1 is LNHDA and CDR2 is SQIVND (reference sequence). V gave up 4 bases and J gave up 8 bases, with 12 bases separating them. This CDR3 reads CASSKSGAHEQFF. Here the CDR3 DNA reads TGTGCCAGTAGTAAGTCAGGGGCGCATGAGCAGTTCTTC.

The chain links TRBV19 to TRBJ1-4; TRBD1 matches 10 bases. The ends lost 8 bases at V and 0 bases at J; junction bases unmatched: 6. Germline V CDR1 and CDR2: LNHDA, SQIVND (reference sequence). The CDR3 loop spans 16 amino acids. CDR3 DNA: TGTGCCAGTCGGGACAGGGGCAGTGCAACTAATGAAAAACTGTTTTTT. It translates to CASRDRGSATNEKLFF.

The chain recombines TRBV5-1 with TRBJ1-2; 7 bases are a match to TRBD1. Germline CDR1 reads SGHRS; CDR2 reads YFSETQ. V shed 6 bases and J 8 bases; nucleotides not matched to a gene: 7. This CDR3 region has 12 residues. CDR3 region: CASIETGRGYTF. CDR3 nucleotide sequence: TGCGCCAGCATCGAGACAGGGAGGGGCTACACCTTC. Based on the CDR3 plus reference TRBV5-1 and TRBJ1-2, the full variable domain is KAGVTQTPRYLIKTRGQQVTLSCSPISGHRSVSWYQQTPGQGLQFLFEYFSETQRNKGNFPGRFSGRQFSNSRSEMNVSTLELGDSALYLCASIETGRGYTFGSGTRLTVV.

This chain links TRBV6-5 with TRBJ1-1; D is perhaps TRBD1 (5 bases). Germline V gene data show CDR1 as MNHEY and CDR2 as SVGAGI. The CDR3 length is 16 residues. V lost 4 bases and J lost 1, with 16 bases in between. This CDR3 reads CASSSRPGRANTEAFF. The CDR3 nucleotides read TGTGCCAGCAGTTCTCGTCCAGGCAGGGCGAACACTGAAGCTTTCTTT.

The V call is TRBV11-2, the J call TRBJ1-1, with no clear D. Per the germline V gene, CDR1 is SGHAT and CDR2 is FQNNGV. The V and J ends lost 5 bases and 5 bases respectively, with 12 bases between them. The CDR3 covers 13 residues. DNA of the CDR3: TGTGCCAGCAGCCCCGCGGGGAGGACTGAAGCTTTCTTT. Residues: CASSPAGRTEAFF.

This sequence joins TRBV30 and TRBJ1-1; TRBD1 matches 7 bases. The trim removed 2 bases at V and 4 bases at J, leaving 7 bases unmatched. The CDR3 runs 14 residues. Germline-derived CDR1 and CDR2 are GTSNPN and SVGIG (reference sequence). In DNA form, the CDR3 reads TGTGCCTGGAGTCCCCTCTCAGGGGGCACTGAAGCTTTCTTT. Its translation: CAWSPLSGGTEAFF.

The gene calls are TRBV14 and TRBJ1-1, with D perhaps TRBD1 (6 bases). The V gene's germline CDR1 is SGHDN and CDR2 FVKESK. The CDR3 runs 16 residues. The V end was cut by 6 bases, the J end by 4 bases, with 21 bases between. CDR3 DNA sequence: TGTGCCAGCAGGAATTTGGAGTCGGGGGGCGGCACTGAAGCTTTCTTT. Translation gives CASRNLESGGGTEAFF.

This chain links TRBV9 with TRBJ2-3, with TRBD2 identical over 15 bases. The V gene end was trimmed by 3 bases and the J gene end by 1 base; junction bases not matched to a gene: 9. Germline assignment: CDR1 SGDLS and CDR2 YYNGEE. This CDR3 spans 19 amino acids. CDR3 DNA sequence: TGTGCCAGCAGCGCTGGACTAGCGGGGGGGAGTGATGGCACAGATACGCAGTATTTT. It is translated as CASSAGLAGGSDGTDTQYF.

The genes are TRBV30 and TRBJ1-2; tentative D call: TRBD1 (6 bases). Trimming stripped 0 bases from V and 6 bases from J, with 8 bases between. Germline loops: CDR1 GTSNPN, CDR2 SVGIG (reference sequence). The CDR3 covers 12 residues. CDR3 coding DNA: TGTGCCTGGAGTGTAGGGGGTGATGGCTACACCTTC. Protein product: CAWSVGGDGYTF.

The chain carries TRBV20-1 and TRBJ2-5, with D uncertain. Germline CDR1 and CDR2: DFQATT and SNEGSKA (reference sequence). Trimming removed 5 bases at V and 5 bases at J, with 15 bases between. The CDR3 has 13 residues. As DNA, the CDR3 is TGCAGTGCTCGTGCCGGGTTCCGGGAGACCCAGTACTTC. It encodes CSARAGFRETQYF.

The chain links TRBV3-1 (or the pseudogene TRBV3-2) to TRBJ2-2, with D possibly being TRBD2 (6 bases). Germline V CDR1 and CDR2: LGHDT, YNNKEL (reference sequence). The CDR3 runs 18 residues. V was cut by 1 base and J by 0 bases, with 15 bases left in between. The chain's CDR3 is CASSQGSSDDSNTGELFF. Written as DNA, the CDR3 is TGTGCCAGCAGCCAAGGGTCTAGCGACGACTCGAACACCGGGGAGCTGTTTTTT.

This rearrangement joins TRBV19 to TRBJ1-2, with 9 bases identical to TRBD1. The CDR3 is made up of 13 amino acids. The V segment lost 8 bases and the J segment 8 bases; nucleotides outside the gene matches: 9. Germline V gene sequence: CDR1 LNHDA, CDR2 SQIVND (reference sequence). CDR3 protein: CASAGTGYGGYTF. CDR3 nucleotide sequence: TGTGCCAGTGCCGGGACAGGGTATGGCGGCTACACCTTC.

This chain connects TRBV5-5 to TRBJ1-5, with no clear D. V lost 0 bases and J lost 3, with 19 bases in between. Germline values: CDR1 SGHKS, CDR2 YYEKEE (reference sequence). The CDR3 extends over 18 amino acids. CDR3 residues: CASSLGDREGILNQPQHF. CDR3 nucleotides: TGTGCCAGCAGCTTGGGGGATCGGGAGGGTATCCTCAATCAGCCCCAGCATTTT.

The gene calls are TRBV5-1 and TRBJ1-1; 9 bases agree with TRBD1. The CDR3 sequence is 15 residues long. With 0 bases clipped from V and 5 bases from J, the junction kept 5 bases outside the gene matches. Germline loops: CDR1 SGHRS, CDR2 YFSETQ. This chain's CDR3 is CASSLEGTGRTEAFF. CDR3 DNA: TGCGCCAGCAGCTTGGAAGGGACAGGGAGGACTGAAGCTTTCTTT.

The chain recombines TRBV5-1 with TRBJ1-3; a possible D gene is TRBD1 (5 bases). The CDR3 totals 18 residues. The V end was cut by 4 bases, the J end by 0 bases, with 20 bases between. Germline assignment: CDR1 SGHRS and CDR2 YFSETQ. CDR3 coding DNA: TGCGCCAGCAGCCCCTGGGAGGGCAGGGCGATCTCTGGAAACACCATATATTTT. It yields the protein CASSPWEGRAISGNTIYF.

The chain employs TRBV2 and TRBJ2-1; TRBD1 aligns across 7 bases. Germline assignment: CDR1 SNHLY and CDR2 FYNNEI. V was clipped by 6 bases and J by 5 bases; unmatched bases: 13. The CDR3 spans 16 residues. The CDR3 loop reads CASSKIRGLVDNEQFF. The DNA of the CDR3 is TGTGCCAGCAGCAAAATTAGGGGGCTGGTCGACAATGAGCAGTTCTTC.

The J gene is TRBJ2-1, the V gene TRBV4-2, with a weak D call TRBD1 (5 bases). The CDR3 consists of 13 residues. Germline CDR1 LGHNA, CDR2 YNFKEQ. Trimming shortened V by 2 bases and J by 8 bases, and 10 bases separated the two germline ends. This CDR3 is CASSQNQGDEQFF. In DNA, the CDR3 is TGTGCCAGCAGCCAAAATCAAGGGGATGAGCAGTTCTTC.

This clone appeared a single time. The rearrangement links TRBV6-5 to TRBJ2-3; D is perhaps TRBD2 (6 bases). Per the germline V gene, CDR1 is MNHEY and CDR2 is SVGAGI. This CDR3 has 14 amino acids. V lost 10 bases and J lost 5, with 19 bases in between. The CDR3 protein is CATRLAGPGDTQYF. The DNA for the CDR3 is TGTGCCACCAGATTGGCGGGGCCCGGAGATACGCAGTATTTT.

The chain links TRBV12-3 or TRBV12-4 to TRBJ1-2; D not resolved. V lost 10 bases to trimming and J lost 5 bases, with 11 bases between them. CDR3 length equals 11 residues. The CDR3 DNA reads TGTGCCACCACAGATTTGTATGGCTACACCTTC. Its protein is CATTDLYGYTF.

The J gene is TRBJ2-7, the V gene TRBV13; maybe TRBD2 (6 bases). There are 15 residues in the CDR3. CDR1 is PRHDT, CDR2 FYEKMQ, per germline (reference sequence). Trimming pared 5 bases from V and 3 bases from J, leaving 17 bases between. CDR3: CASSLPGKEGYEQYF. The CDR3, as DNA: TGTGCCAGCAGCCTGCCGGGTAAGGAGGGCTACGAGCAGTACTTC.

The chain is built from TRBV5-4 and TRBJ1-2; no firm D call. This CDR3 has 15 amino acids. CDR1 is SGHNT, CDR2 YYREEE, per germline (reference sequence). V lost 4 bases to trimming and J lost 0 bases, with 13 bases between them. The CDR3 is CASSQGPETNYGYTF. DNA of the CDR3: TGTGCCAGCAGCCAAGGCCCGGAGACTAACTATGGCTACACCTTC.

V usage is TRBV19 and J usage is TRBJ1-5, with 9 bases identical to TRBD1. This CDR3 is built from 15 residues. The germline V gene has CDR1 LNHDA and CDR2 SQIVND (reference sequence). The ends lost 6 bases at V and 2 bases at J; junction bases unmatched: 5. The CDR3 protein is CASRGTGSGNQPQHF. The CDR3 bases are TGTGCCAGTAGGGGGACAGGGTCTGGCAATCAGCCCCAGCATTTT.

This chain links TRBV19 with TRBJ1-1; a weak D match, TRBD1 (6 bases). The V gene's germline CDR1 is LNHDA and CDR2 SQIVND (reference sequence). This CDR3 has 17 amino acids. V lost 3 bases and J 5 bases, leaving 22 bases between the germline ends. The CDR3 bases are TGTGCCAGTAGTATTTACGGCAGGGGTGAAGTGGATACTGAAGCTTTCTTT. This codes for CASSIYGRGEVDTEAFF.

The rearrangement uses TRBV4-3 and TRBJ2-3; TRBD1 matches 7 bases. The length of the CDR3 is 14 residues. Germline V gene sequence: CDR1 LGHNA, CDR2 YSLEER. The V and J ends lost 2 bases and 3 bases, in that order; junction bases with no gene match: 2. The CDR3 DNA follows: TGCGCCAGCAGCCAATTACAGGGGACAGATACGCAGTATTTT. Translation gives CASSQLQGTDTQYF.

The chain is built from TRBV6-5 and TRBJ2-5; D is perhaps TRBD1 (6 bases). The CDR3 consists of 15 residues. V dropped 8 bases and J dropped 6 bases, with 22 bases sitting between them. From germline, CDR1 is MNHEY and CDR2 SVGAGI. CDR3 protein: CASGEQGISLQTQYF. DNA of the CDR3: TGTGCCAGCGGGGAACAGGGAATTTCGTTACAGACCCAGTACTTC.

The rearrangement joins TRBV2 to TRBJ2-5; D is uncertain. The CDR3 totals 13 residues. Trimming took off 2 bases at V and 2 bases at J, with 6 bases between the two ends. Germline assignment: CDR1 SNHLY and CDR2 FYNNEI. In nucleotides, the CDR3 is TGTGCCAGCAGTGAATCCGTACAAGAGACCCAGTACTTC. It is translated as CASSESVQETQYF.

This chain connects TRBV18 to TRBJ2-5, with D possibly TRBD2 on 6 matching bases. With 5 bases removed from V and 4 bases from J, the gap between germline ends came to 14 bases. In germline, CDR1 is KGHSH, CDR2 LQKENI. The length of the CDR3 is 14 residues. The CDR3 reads CASSTLAAGETQYF. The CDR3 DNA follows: TGTGCCAGCTCAACCTTAGCGGCGGGAGAGACCCAGTACTTC.